The entry below describes one TCR beta chain. Germline trimming cut 4 bases from V and 6 bases from J; bases unmatched to any gene: 6. The CDR3 extends over 16 amino acids. Germline V gene sequence: CDR1 LNHDA, CDR2 SQIVND (reference sequence). The data were taken from a study of blood T cell repertoires in COVID-19. Produced via immunoSEQ multiplex PCR; TCRdb's table is partial and in-frame only. Among about 100,000 clones listed, roughly 84% were seen once. The sequenced sample was peripheral blood. The TCR sequence derives from a woman older than 75 with acute or convalescent COVID-19. This chain uses TRBV19 with TRBJ2-6, with 10 bases fitting TRBD1. The CDR3 region is CASSRDRGLVANVLTF. CDR3 DNA: TGTGCCAGTAGTAGAGACAGGGGGCTAGTGGCCAACGTCCTGACTTTC.